This T cell receptor beta chain stems from a study of cytomegalovirus exposure and HLA in healthy donors. This CDR3 spans 15 amino acids. V lost 2 bases, J lost 4 bases, and 8 bases stayed unmatched. Germline V gives CDR1 SGHDT, CDR2 YYEEEE. Primers: 60 Vbeta forward and 13 Jbeta reverse. Clones were sequenced by immunoSEQ multiplex PCR, and TCRdb holds only the in-frame ones, with some missing. Here the sample table reports approximately 150,000 clones. This TCR came from a woman aged 18-29 years in good health and CMV-seronegative. The material sequenced was PBMCs. The rearrangement joins TRBV5-6 to TRBJ1-2, with 7 bases fitting TRBD1. The CDR3 bases are TGTGCCAGCAGCTTTATGGACAGGAGAATCTATGGCTACACCTTC. Protein product: CASSFMDRRIYGYTF. Based on the CDR3 plus reference TRBV5-6 and TRBJ1-2, the full variable domain is DAGVTQSPTHLIKTRGQQVTLRCSPKSGHDTVSWYQQALGQGPQFIFQYYEEEERQRGNFPDRFSGHQFPNYSSELNVNALLLGDSALYLCASSFMDRRIYGYTFGSGTRLTVV.